These 10 T cell receptor beta chains were all obtained from the same sample, sequenced in a study of long-term antiretroviral therapy in people with HIV. The run of the v3.0 immunoSEQ assay was at survey level. The table came from immunoSEQ multiplex PCR; TCRdb's copy has only in-frame clones and leaves some out. Of under 30,000 clones detected, over 90% appear once; the ten largest clones hold about 3%. Material: unsorted PBMCs, obtained 5.3 years after starting antiretroviral therapy. Source of these receptors: a man aged 50 or older with HIV.

This clone appeared once. The rearrangement uses TRBV19 and TRBJ2-5; perhaps D is TRBD1 or TRBD2 (5 bases each). V lost 4 bases and J 2 bases, leaving 14 bases between the germline ends. Germline V gives CDR1 LNHDA, CDR2 SQIVND (reference sequence). The CDR3 has 15 residues. CDR3 residues: CASSTGPNTQETQYF. The CDR3 DNA reads as TGTGCCAGTAGTACGGGACCGAATACTCAAGAGACCCAGTACTTC.

The J gene is TRBJ1-6, the V gene TRBV27; D not resolved. This CDR3 spans 15 amino acids. From germline, CDR1 is MNHEY and CDR2 SMNVEV (reference sequence). The V gene lost 5 bases and the J gene lost 7 bases, with 15 bases spanning the gap. The CDR3 DNA is TGTGCCAGCAGTCGATACTGGACGGAAAATTCACCCCTCCACTTT. Translation: CASSRYWTENSPLHF.

V usage is TRBV27 and J usage is TRBJ2-3, with TRBD1 as a possible D gene (5 bases). Trimming pared 2 bases from V and 8 bases from J, leaving 14 bases between. The CDR3 runs 14 residues. CDR1 MNHEY and CDR2 SMNVEV come from the germline V gene (reference sequence). CDR3 in amino acids: CASSLPAGSGTQYF. The CDR3 DNA reads TGTGCCAGCAGTTTACCGGCAGGGTCGGGTACGCAGTATTTT.

The V gene is TRBV5-4, the J gene TRBJ1-5; possibly TRBD1 for D (5 bases). Per germline, CDR1 SGHNT and CDR2 YYREEE (reference sequence). This CDR3 is built from 13 residues. Trimming removed 5 bases at V and 4 bases at J, with 10 bases between. The CDR3 sequence: CASSPGLNQPQHF. CDR3 sequence (DNA): TGTGCCAGCAGTCCAGGGTTGAATCAGCCCCAGCATTTT.

J is TRBJ1-4 and V is TRBV7-2, with D perhaps matching TRBD1 (6 bases). This CDR3 region has 15 residues. Per the germline V gene, CDR1 is SGHTA and CDR2 is FQGNSA. V lost 3 bases, J lost 2 bases, and 10 bases lay in between. As DNA, the CDR3 is TGTGCCAGCAGCTTGGGAGGGGGGACTAATGAAAAACTGTTTTTT. It specifies CASSLGGGTNEKLFF.

The chain employs TRBV6-5 and TRBJ1-5; D not resolved. V was trimmed by 6 bases and J by 7 bases, leaving 16 bases between them. This CDR3 has 14 residues. Per the germline V gene, CDR1 is MNHEY and CDR2 is SVGAGI. The chain's CDR3 is CASSSPPWGQPQHF. The CDR3 DNA follows: TGTGCCAGCAGCTCGCCCCCTTGGGGACAGCCCCAGCATTTT.

The V call is TRBV27, the J call TRBJ2-1, with TRBD2 identical over 7 bases. The CDR3 contains 16 residues. V shed 0 bases and J 7 bases; nucleotides not matched to a gene: 9. Germline lookup yields CDR1 MNHEY and CDR2 SMNVEV (reference sequence). CDR3 sequence: CASSLSGPDGGNEQFF. CDR3 nucleotide sequence: TGTGCCAGCAGTTTATCGGGGCCCGACGGGGGGAATGAGCAGTTCTTC.

The rearrangement links TRBV12-5 to TRBJ2-7; 7 bases fit TRBD1. This CDR3 is built from 13 residues. Germline V gene data show CDR1 as LGHNT and CDR2 as FRNRAP. Trimming removed 7 bases from V and 7 bases from J; junction bases left unmatched: 10. The CDR3 DNA reads TGTGCTAGTGTCTCAGGGACAGCCATTGAGCAGTACTTC. Amino acids: CASVSGTAIEQYF.

The rearrangement uses TRBV19 and TRBJ2-7; 8 bases are shared with TRBD1. V trimming: 5 bases; J trimming: 5 bases; junction bases outside the gene matches: 8. The CDR3 extends over 14 amino acids. From germline, CDR1 is LNHDA and CDR2 SQIVND (reference sequence). In DNA, the CDR3 is TGTGCCAGTAGTGGGACAGGAGCGGGTAACGAGCAGTACTTC. Translation: CASSGTGAGNEQYF.

The chain is built from TRBV7-8 and TRBJ2-3; D unclear. V gave up 1 base and J gave up 3 bases, with 8 bases separating them. In germline, CDR1 is SGHVS, CDR2 FQNEAQ. This CDR3 region has 14 residues. As DNA, the CDR3 is TGTGCCAGCAGCTTAGAGGGCCGGACAGATACGCAGTATTTT. Translating it yields CASSLEGRTDTQYF.